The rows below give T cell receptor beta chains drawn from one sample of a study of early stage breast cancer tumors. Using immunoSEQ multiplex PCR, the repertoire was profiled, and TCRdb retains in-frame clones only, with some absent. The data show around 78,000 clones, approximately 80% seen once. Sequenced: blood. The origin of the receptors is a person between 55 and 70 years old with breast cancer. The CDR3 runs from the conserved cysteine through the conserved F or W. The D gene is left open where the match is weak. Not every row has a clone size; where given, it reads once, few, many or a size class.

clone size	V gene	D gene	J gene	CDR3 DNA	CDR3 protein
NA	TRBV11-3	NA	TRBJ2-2	TGTGCCAGCAGCTACGCGAGGGGCCCTGGGCCCGGGGAGCTGTTTTTT	CASSYARGPGPGELFF
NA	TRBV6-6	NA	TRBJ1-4	TGTGCCAGCGCATTCGGAGGGGGTGGTGAAAAACTGTTTTTT	CASAFGGGGEKLFF
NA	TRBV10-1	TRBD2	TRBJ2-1	TGCGCCAGCAGTGATCCCGGCGGGGGAAGGTACAATGAGCAGTTCTTC	CASSDPGGGRYNEQFF
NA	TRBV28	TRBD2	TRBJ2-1	TGTGCCAGCAGTCCCCGCCTAGCGGGATACAATGAGCAGTTCTTC	CASSPRLAGYNEQFF
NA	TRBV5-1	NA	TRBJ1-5	TGCGCCAGCAGCCTCGGGGTAGTCGGACAGCCCCAGCATTTT	CASSLGVVGQPQHF
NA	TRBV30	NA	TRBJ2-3	TGTGGGAGGAGGGACAGTGCAGATACGCAGTATTTT	CGRRDSADTQYF
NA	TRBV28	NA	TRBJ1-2	TGTGCCAGCAGTTCTAGGACAGTGTATGGCTACACCTTC	CASSSRTVYGYTF
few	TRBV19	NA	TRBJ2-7	TGTGCCAGTAGTCCAGGGACATTAAGCGAGCAGTACTTC	CASSPGTLSEQYF
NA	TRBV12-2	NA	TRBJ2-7	TGTGCAAGCTACGACAGGAGGCCCGAGCAGTACTTC	CASYDRRPEQYF
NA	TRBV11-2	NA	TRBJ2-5	TGTGCCAGCAGCTTAGTTTTGGAGACCCAGTACTTC	CASSLVLETQYF
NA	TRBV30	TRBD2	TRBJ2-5	TGTGCCTGGAGTTTGTTAGCGGGAGGGACCCAAGAGACCCAGTACTTC	CAWSLLAGGTQETQYF
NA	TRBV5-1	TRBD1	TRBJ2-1	TGCGCCAGCAGCCGGACAGGACCCAATATCGATGAGCAGTTCTTC	CASSRTGPNIDEQFF
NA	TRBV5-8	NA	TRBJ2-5	TGTGCCAGCAGCTTGGAAGGCTCCCACCAGGAGACCCAGTACTTC	CASSLEGSHQETQYF
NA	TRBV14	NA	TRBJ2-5	TGTGCCAGCAGCCAAGCAGAGACCCAGTACTTC	CASSQAETQYF
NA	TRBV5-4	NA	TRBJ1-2	TGTGCCAGCAGCACACCGCACAGCAACTATGGCTACACCTTC	CASSTPHSNYGYTF
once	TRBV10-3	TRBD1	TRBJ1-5	TGTGCCACAGCCGAGGGGACAGGGGGAAATCAGCCCCAGCATTTT	CATAEGTGGNQPQHF
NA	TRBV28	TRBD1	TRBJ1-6	TGTGCCAGCACGAGGGCAGGGGGCATTAATTCACCCCTCCACTTT	CASTRAGGINSPLHF
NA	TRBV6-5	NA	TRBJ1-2	TGTGCCAGCACTCCCGGGGGCAGGGCCTATGGCTACACCTTC	CASTPGGRAYGYTF
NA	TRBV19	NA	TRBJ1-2	TGTGCCAGTAGGAAGATAGCTAACTATGGCTACACCTTC	CASRKIANYGYTF
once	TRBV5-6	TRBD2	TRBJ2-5	TGTGCCAGCAGCGCAGCTCCGGGGGGTTTTTACTTC	CASSAAPGGFYF
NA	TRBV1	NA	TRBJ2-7	TGCACCAGCAGCCACGGGACTCCCGAGCAGTACTTC	CTSSHGTPEQYF
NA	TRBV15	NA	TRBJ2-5	TGTGCCACCAGCAGGGTCACTTGGGAGACCCAGTACTTC	CATSRVTWETQYF
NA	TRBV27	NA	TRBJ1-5	TGTGCCAGCAGCTTTCAGGGAAATCAGCCCCAGCATTTT	CASSFQGNQPQHF
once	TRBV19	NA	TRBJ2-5	TGTGCCAGTAGCCGGGGATTCAGAGAGACCCAGTACTTC	CASSRGFRETQYF
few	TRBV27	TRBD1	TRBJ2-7	TGTGCCAGCAGTGTCCGGGACAGTATCTACGAGCAGTACTTC	CASSVRDSIYEQYF
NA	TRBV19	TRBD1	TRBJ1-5	TGTGCCAGTAGGACGACAGGGAGCAATCAGCCCCAGCATTTT	CASRTTGSNQPQHF
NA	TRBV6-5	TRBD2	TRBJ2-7	TGTGCCAGCAGCCAAGGCCTTAGCGGGAGATACGAGCAGTACTTC	CASSQGLSGRYEQYF
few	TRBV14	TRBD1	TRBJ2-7	TGTGCCAGCAGCCCCGGGACAGGGGACGAGCAGTACTTC	CASSPGTGDEQYF
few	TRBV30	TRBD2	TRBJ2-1	TGTGCCTGGAGTGTACGGGGGGATGAGCAGTTCTTC	CAWSVRGDEQFF
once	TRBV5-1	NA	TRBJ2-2	TGCGCCAGCAGCTTGGCGGTAGGGCCCGGGGAGCTGTTTTTT	CASSLAVGPGELFF
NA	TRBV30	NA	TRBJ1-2	TGTGCCTGGAGTGTTATGATATTTGGGGACGGCTACACCTTC	CAWSVMIFGDGYTF
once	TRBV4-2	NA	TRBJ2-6	TGTGCCAGCAGCCAAGATGTGCTTGCGGGGTCTGGGGCCAACGTCCTGACTTTC	CASSQDVLAGSGANVLTF
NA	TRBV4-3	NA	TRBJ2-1	TGCGCCAGCAGCCAAGCCACCCTAGCCGGCAATGAGCAGTTCTTC	CASSQATLAGNEQFF
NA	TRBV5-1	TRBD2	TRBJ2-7	TGCGCCAGCAGCTCATTAGCGGGAGCAGGTTACGAGCAGTACTTC	CASSSLAGAGYEQYF
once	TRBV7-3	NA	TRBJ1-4	TGTGCCAGCAGCTTAACTGGGTCCTTTAGTGAAAAACTGTTTTTT	CASSLTGSFSEKLFF
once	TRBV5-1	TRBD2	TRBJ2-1	TGCGCCAGCAGCTTTGGCGCTAGCGGGCCTTACAATGAGCAGTTCTTC	CASSFGASGPYNEQFF
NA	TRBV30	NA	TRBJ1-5	TGTGCCTGGAGTGTAGGGGGGGATCAGCCCCAGCATTTT	CAWSVGGDQPQHF
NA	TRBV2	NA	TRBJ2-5	TGTGCCAGCAGTGAATACGGCAGTCCAGAGACCCAGTACTTC	CASSEYGSPETQYF
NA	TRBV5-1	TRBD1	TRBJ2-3	TGCGCCAGCAGCTTGATGGGACAGGGAACAGATACGCAGTATTTT	CASSLMGQGTDTQYF
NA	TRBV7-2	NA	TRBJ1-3	TGTGCCAGCAGCTACGGATCTGGAAACACCATATATTTT	CASSYGSGNTIYF
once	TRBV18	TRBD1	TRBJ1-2	TGTGCCAGCTCACCCGGGACAGACCTCTTTTATGGCTACACCTTC	CASSPGTDLFYGYTF
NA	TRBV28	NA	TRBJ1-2	TGTGCCAGCGAAAAGGGAACCTATGGCTACACCTTC	CASEKGTYGYTF
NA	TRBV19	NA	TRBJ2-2	TGTGCCAGTACCCTTGGGACAAGACTGAACACCGGGGAGCTGTTTTTT	CASTLGTRLNTGELFF
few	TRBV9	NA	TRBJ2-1	TGTGCCAGCAGCATGCGGTGGGAAGACTACAATGAGCAGTTCTTC	CASSMRWEDYNEQFF
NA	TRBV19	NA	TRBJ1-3	TGTGCCAGTAGTCCGCAGGGGCACCCTGGAAACACCATATATTTT	CASSPQGHPGNTIYF
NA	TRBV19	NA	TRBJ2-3	TGTGCCAGTAGTACTAGCGCCCGCACAGATACGCAGTATTTT	CASSTSARTDTQYF
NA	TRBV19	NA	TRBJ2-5	TGTGCCAGTAGTCCCTCACCGGGGGCCCCGACCAAAGAGACCCAGTACTTC	CASSPSPGAPTKETQYF
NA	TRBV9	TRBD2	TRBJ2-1	TGTGCCAGCAGCCCAAGCGGGGGCTTATCCTACAATGAGCAGTTCTTC	CASSPSGGLSYNEQFF
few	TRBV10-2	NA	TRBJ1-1	TGCGCCAGTATACAGGGTGCGAACACTGAAGCTTTCTTT	CASIQGANTEAFF
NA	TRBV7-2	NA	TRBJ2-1	TGTGCCAGCAGCTCCGATAGGGCCTGGGATGAGCAGTTCTTC	CASSSDRAWDEQFF